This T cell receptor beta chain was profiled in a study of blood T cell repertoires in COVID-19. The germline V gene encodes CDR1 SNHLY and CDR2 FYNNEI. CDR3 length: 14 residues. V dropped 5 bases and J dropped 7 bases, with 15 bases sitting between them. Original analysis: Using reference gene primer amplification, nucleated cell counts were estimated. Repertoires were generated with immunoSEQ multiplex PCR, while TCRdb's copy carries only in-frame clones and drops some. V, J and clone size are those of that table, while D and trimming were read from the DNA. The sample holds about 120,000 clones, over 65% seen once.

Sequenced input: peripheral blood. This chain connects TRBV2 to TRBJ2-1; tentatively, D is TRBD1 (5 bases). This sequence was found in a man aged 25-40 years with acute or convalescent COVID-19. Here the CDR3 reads CASSPGNYNNEQFF. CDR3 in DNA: TGTGCCAGCAGTCCAGGGAATTATAATAATGAGCAGTTCTTC.